In its sample, the clone carrying this TCR beta chain was seen many times. Antigen specificity is unknown. This sample is drawn from a study of type 1 regulatory T cells. Study summary: T-allo10 is an in vitro-generated, Tr1-enriched CD4 T cell product specific for alloantigen. Study results and limitations: Type 1 regulatory T cells had a more restricted TCR repertoire than non-type 1 regulatory T cells.

MiXCR, applied by TCRdb to the reads, yields one record per CDR3 protein. Of tens of thousands of distinct CDR3 sequences listed, 20% are singletons. V was pared by 3 bases and J by 6 bases, with 9 bases between. The CDR3 has 12 amino acids. The sequenced sample consisted of cultured type 1 regulatory T (Tr1) cells, either the whole culture or a sorted fraction (not recorded which). The chain recombines TRBV12-3 or TRBV12-4 with TRBJ2-7; D remains unclear. This clonotype was obtained from a human donor in good health. The CDR3 here is CASSFEFREQYF. The CDR3 DNA reads as TGTGCCAGCAGTTTCGAGTTTCGCGAGCAGTACTTC.